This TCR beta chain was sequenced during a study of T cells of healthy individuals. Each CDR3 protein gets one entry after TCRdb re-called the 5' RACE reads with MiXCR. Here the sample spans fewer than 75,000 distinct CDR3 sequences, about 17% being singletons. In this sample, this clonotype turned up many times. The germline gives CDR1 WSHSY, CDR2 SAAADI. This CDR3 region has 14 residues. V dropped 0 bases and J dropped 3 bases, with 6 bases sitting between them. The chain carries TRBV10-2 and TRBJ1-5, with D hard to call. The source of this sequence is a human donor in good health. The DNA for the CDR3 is TGCGCCAGCAGTGAGTCGGGAGTCAATCAGCCCCAGCATTTT. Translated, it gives CASSESGVNQPQHF.